This T cell receptor (beta chain) was profiled in a study of graft-versus-host responses after intestinal transplantation (dated by TCRdb to about 2021). With respect to the entire study: Multivisceral, liver-intestinal, or isolated intestinal transplants were received by the recipients. Every recipient was given anti-thymocyte globulin induction, then maintenance tacrolimus and steroids for about three years. Graft-versus-host and host-versus-graft alloreactive T cell clones were tracked in the graft, circulation and bone marrow after intestinal transplantation using bulk TCR-beta CDR3 sequencing. To identify alloreactive clones, pre-transplant mixed lymphocyte reaction products were sequenced and then compared with unstimulated pre-transplant donor and recipient T cells. A cohort of under 30 intestinal transplant recipients, including one retransplant, was enrolled, and a few patients lacking pretransplant specimens were excluded. Donor T cell macrochimerism was defined as a peak of at least 4% donor T cells among recipient peripheral blood mononuclear cells. Samples from a few later patients were sequenced in-house on an Illumina MiSeq with MiXCR processing rather than by the commercial service. Summary of the overall study and its limitations: GvH clones were detected in recipient bone marrow, and some appeared earlier in ileal mucosa or blood, consistent with an intestinal mucosal origin. High GvH to HvG T cell clonal ratios were observed in the allografts of patients with donor T cell macrochimerism. Conclusions were limited by the relatively low number and heterogeneity of intestinal transplant patients. Early after transplant, peak levels of circulating GvH clones were associated with declines in HvG clones.

Preparation of the library involved the immunoSEQ multiplex PCR assay. For most patients, high-throughput TCR-beta CDR3 sequencing of genomic DNA was performed by Adaptive Biotechnologies. Concerning the study's data processing: Adaptive's ImmunoSEQ software was the source of the TCR sequencing data for fewer than 20 patients, while three other patients were processed with MiXCR and VDJtools. CDR3 nucleotide sequences shared between donor and recipient were removed because their origin could not be assigned. Alloreactive clones required at least 2-fold expansion over unstimulated cells and minimum CFSE-low frequency of 0.002% (template counts) or 0.001% (read counts). Clones detected in sequenced pre-transplant spleen, lymph node, or MLR CFSE-low populations of the donor or recipient were defined as mappable. Cumulative frequency of alloreactive clones was calculated as a percentage of all sequences weighted by copy number. This is the immuneACCESS table as TCRdb keeps it, with only in-frame sequences that have V and J called. A part of the clones is gone; compared with another copy, unresolved V genes explain less than half, and the rest is unexplained. V and J calls and clone size are those listed in that table; D and trimming were worked out from the DNA. Present in this sample are approximately 15,000 clones, approximately 89% of which were seen just once. Roughly 5.5% of the sample is held by the ten biggest clonotypes.

Blood samples were collected up to 4 times in the first month after transplant and then at least monthly when available. As to this clone: What this receptor recognizes is not known. Qualities for individual bases were not recorded, and no much larger clone is one base off.

As encoded in the germline V gene, CDR1 is SQVTM while CDR2 is ANQGSEA. From cysteine to phenylalanine, the CDR3 is 14 amino acids long. Only the CDR3 DNA stays, 42 bases, in frame from base 1. Unmatched junction bases come to 2, with V trimmed by 4 bases and J by 0 bases. The chain is encoded by TRBV29-1 joined to TRBJ2-7, and 11 junction bases match TRBD2. Specimen: PBMCs, collected approximately 16 weeks after intestinal transplant. The TCR sequence derives from a human patient who received an intestinal transplant, so some T cells may come from the graft donor. This receptor has the CDR3 CSVGTSGSSYEQYF. The sequenced DNA: TGCAGCGTTGGAACTAGCGGGAGCTCCTACGAGCAGTACTTC.